The 10 T cell receptor beta chains below all came from one sample that was sequenced in a study of blood T cells in healthy people across ages. A second PCR, run for roughly 7 to 11 cycles, used a sample-barcoded 5' primer plus a J-beta primer mix. In TCRdb, the 5' RACE reads were re-called with MiXCR into one record per CDR3 protein. The sample consists of about 720,000 distinct CDR3 sequences, approximately 25% of them appearing once. The data were also submitted as part of a second study, on T cells of mothers and their children.

The sequencing input was blood. Receptors were obtained from a boy aged 5-17 years in good health.

The sample holds a few counts of this clonotype. This sequence joins TRBV20-1 and TRBJ1-3; TRBD1 agrees at 7 bases. This CDR3 comprises 15 residues. V trimming: 0 bases; J trimming: 0 bases; junction bases outside the gene matches: 2. Germline loops: CDR1 DFQATT, CDR2 SNEGSKA (reference sequence). CDR3 region: CSARDQGDSGNTIYF. CDR3 DNA sequence: TGCAGTGCTAGAGATCAGGGGGACTCTGGAAACACCATATATTTT.

This clonotype has more than one count but fewer than ten. The V gene is TRBV20-1, the J gene TRBJ2-1; D unclear. Trimming removed 4 bases at V and 2 bases at J, with 6 bases between. The CDR3 is made up of 12 amino acids. Looked up from germline, CDR1 is DFQATT and CDR2 is SNEGSKA (reference sequence). CDR3 in amino acids: CSAKGAYNEQFF. The CDR3 nucleotides read TGCAGTGCTAAAGGAGCCTACAATGAGCAGTTCTTC.

This clonotype turned up a few times. The J gene is TRBJ1-4, the V gene TRBV14; D gene uncertain. The germline V gene encodes CDR1 SGHDN and CDR2 FVKESK. V shed 5 bases and J shed 8 bases, with 21 bases lying between them. This CDR3 region has 16 residues. The CDR3 loop reads CASSKIRPTGEEKLFF. CDR3 in DNA: TGTGCCAGCAGCAAAATCAGACCGACGGGTGAAGAAAAACTGTTTTTT.

This clonotype occurred a few times. The CDR3 bases are TGTGCCAGCAGAAAGGGGGGGAGCACAGATACGCAGTATTTT. This encodes CASRKGGSTDTQYF. The chain combines TRBV7-2 with TRBJ2-3; D is possibly TRBD2 (7 bases). From germline, CDR1 is SGHTA and CDR2 FQGNSA. Trimming pared 6 bases from V and 0 bases from J, leaving 10 bases between. There are 14 residues in the CDR3.

This clonotype was found a few times. The chain joins TRBV28 to TRBJ2-3; 8 nucleotides align to TRBD1. The CDR3 length is 14 residues. Germline-derived CDR1 and CDR2 are MDHEN and SYDVKM. Trimming at V came to 7 bases and at J to 6 bases, leaving 9 bases not matched to a gene. The CDR3 DNA is TGTGCCAGCACTAGGACAGGGTTCTCCGATACGCAGTATTTT. Its protein product is CASTRTGFSDTQYF.

This clonotype was seen a handful of times. The chain couples TRBV5-1 to TRBJ2-7, with D unclear. Germline V CDR1 and CDR2: SGHRS, YFSETQ. The CDR3 extends over 13 amino acids. V shed 8 bases and J shed 6 bases, with 18 bases lying between them. CDR3 amino acids: CASTTQGSPEQYF. The CDR3 region has the DNA TGCGCCAGTACTACGCAAGGGTCGCCCGAGCAGTACTTC.

This clonotype came up a few times. Here the CDR3 reads CASSSDSSGRGEQYF. In DNA form, the CDR3 reads TGTGCCAGCAGCTCGGATTCTAGCGGGAGAGGTGAGCAGTACTTC. The V call is TRBV11-2, the J call TRBJ2-7, with 10 positions matching TRBD2. The V gene's germline CDR1 is SGHAT and CDR2 FQNNGV. The CDR3 covers 15 residues. With V trimmed by 4 bases and J by 7 bases, 10 bases remained unmatched.

The genes are TRBV12-3 or TRBV12-4 and TRBJ1-1; D gene ambiguous. This CDR3 region has 14 residues. V dropped 3 bases and J dropped 1 base, with 9 bases sitting between them. Here the CDR3 DNA reads TGTGCCAGCAGTTTTAAGAACAAGAACACTGAAGCTTTCTTT. Translated: CASSFKNKNTEAFF.

This clonotype was detected a few times. The V call is TRBV12-3 or TRBV12-4, the J call TRBJ2-5; D is perhaps TRBD1 or TRBD2 (7 bases each). Trimming removed 7 bases at V and 4 bases at J, with 22 bases between. The CDR3 has 16 residues. The CDR3 DNA reads as TGTGCCAGCACCAGGGGGGGGACATCTAGGAGAGAGACCCAGTACTTC. Amino acid sequence: CASTRGGTSRRETQYF.

This chain joins TRBV6-1 and TRBJ2-1, with D perhaps TRBD1 (5 bases). Deletions cut 9 bases from V and 6 bases from J, with 15 bases between. Germline V CDR1 and CDR2: MNHNS, SASEGT. The CDR3 consists of 13 residues. The CDR3 is CASPGQRGNEQFF. Written as DNA, the CDR3 is TGTGCCAGTCCGGGCCAAAGGGGCAATGAGCAGTTCTTC.